One sample yielded the 20 T cell receptor beta chains listed below, sequenced in a study of blood T cell repertoires in COVID-19. Data came from immunoSEQ multiplex PCR; TCRdb stores just in-frame clones and leaves some out. The table has roughly 300,000 clones, about nine tenths seen once; the top ten hold about 4.1%. Sample: PBMCs or T cells enriched from blood (not recorded which). These receptors were collected from a man aged 30 to 39 who had recovered from COVID-19.

V gene TRBV6-5 combines with J gene TRBJ1-1, with TRBD1 identical over 8 bases. The CDR3 consists of 14 residues. With V trimmed by 6 bases and J by 5 bases, 8 bases remained unmatched. The germline gives CDR1 MNHEY, CDR2 SVGAGI. The CDR3 region is CASRGWTGRTEAFF. The CDR3 nucleotides are TGTGCCAGCAGAGGGTGGACAGGGAGAACTGAAGCTTTCTTT.

Here the CDR3 reads CASSLSLVVTEAFF. The CDR3 bases are TGTGCCAGCAGTTTGAGCCTCGTGGTAACTGAAGCTTTCTTT. The chain combines TRBV28 with TRBJ1-1; D is undetermined. The CDR3 is 14 residues long. V lost 3 bases and J 5 bases, leaving 13 bases between the germline ends. Germline CDR1 reads MDHEN; CDR2 reads SYDVKM.

This CDR3 reads CASSPQGQGVNTEAFF. The CDR3 DNA is TGTGCCAGCTCACCACAGGGACAGGGTGTGAACACTGAAGCTTTCTTT. This chain uses TRBV18 with TRBJ1-1; 9 bases fit TRBD1. V trimming: 1 base; J trimming: 0 bases; junction bases outside the gene matches: 3. The CDR3 extends over 16 amino acids. Germline V gene lookup returns CDR1 KGHSH and CDR2 LQKENI.

The chain combines TRBV5-1 with TRBJ2-5, with 8 bases identical to TRBD1. Germline lookup yields CDR1 SGHRS and CDR2 YFSETQ. The ends lost 4 bases at V and 5 bases at J; junction bases unmatched: 4. The CDR3 has 13 residues. CDR3 amino acids: CASSQTGAETQYF. The DNA of the CDR3 is TGCGCCAGCAGCCAGACAGGGGCCGAGACCCAGTACTTC.

The chain links TRBV19 to TRBJ2-6, with 7 bases identical to TRBD1. V lost 6 bases, J lost 0 bases, and 11 bases stayed unmatched. The CDR3 length is 18 residues. Germline V CDR1 and CDR2: LNHDA, SQIVND (reference sequence). As DNA, the CDR3 is TGTGCCAGTAGAGGTCCGGGCAGGGGGTTCTCTGGGGCCAACGTCCTGACTTTC. Translated: CASRGPGRGFSGANVLTF.

Only one count was recorded for this clone. This sequence joins TRBV5-5 and TRBJ1-2, with 9 bases identical to TRBD1. CDR1 and CDR2 from the germline V gene are SGHKS and YYEKEE (reference sequence). V shed 3 bases, J shed 8 bases, and the junction held 5 bases outside the gene matches. The CDR3 contains 13 residues. CDR3 protein: CASSSTGGRGYTF. CDR3 DNA sequence: TGTGCCAGCAGCTCGACAGGGGGTAGGGGCTACACCTTC.

This clone was seen only once. The chain uses TRBV18 and TRBJ2-6; 9 nucleotides line up with TRBD2. This CDR3 region has 19 residues. Germline-derived CDR1 and CDR2 are KGHSH and LQKENI. V gave up 3 bases and J gave up 0 bases; unmatched junction bases: 9. CDR3 sequence (DNA): TGTGCCAGCTCACCCCAGAGCCTAGCGGGACTCTCTGGGGCCAACGTCCTGACTTTC. Translated, it gives CASSPQSLAGLSGANVLTF.

The chain links TRBV6-1 to TRBJ2-1; 7 nucleotides line up with TRBD2. The CDR3 is 15 residues long. Germline V gene lookup returns CDR1 MNHNS and CDR2 SASEGT. Trimming cost V 3 bases and J 10 bases; bases outside gene matches: 12. The CDR3 here is CASSDVRESQREQFF. For the CDR3, the DNA is TGTGCCAGCAGTGATGTGCGGGAGTCCCAACGCGAGCAGTTCTTC.

The chain combines TRBV10-3 with TRBJ1-2; D might be TRBD1 (6 bases). V was pared by 4 bases and J by 6 bases, with 18 bases between. The CDR3 has 15 residues. Germline V gene sequence: CDR1 ENHRY, CDR2 SYGVKD. The chain's CDR3 is CAISGQGRPMDGYTF. CDR3 nucleotides: TGTGCCATCAGTGGGCAGGGGCGACCTATGGATGGCTACACCTTC.

The sample holds a few counts of this clone. The genes are TRBV5-1 and TRBJ1-1; D is possibly TRBD1 (5 bases). Germline V lookup: CDR1 SGHRS, CDR2 YFSETQ. V lost 4 bases, J lost 5 bases, and 18 bases lay in between. The CDR3 has 15 amino acids. CDR3 sequence reads: CASSHGPGDGTEAFF. Written as DNA, the CDR3 is TGCGCCAGCAGCCACGGCCCGGGGGATGGGACTGAAGCTTTCTTT. Filled out from reference TRBV5-1 and TRBJ1-1, the complete variable domain reads KAGVTQTPRYLIKTRGQQVTLSCSPISGHRSVSWYQQTPGQGLQFLFEYFSETQRNKGNFPGRFSGRQFSNSRSEMNVSTLELGDSALYLCASSHGPGDGTEAFFGQGTRLTVV.

This chain uses TRBV12-3 or TRBV12-4 with TRBJ1-1; perhaps TRBD1 as D (5 bases). Trimming removed 3 bases from V and 5 bases from J, with 10 bases in between. There are 13 residues in the CDR3. CDR3 sequence reads: CASSFRGGTEAFF. DNA of the CDR3: TGTGCCAGCAGTTTCCGGGGGGGGACTGAAGCTTTCTTT.

The V gene is TRBV7-9, the J gene TRBJ1-2; 7 bases match TRBD1. Unmatched junction bases numbered 4, after V lost 5 bases and J lost 7 bases. The CDR3 is 12 residues long. Looked up from germline, CDR1 is SEHNR and CDR2 is FQNEAQ (reference sequence). The CDR3 sequence is CASSQTGIGYTF. The CDR3 DNA reads as TGTGCCAGCAGCCAGACAGGGATTGGCTACACCTTC.

This sequence joins TRBV6-6 and TRBJ1-1; D is unresolved. Germline V gives CDR1 MNHNY, CDR2 SVGAGI (reference sequence). The CDR3 spans 13 residues. The V gene lost 6 bases and the J gene lost 1 base, with 9 bases spanning the gap. CDR3 nucleotide sequence: TGTGCCAGCAGCAAGAGAGAGAACACTGAAGCTTTCTTT. This gives the protein CASSKRENTEAFF.

The DNA of the CDR3 is TGTGCCAGTAATAGCGGCTATGGCTACACCTTC. The encoded protein is CASNSGYGYTF. The chain is built from TRBV19 and TRBJ1-2; D gene uncertain. The CDR3 has 11 amino acids. Germline CDR1 reads LNHDA; CDR2 reads SQIVND (reference sequence). The V end lost 7 bases, the J end lost 4 bases, and 7 bases lay between the germline ends.

The V call is TRBV6-5, the J call TRBJ1-1; D call uncertain. Between the trimmed V and J ends, which lost 5 bases and 10 bases, there was a span of 11 bases. Germline loops: CDR1 MNHEY, CDR2 SVGAGI. The CDR3 loop spans 11 amino acids. The CDR3 loop reads CASSNGVVAFF. The CDR3 DNA reads TGTGCCAGCAGTAACGGGGTCGTAGCTTTCTTT.

The rearrangement links TRBV27 to TRBJ1-2; D is possibly TRBD1 (5 bases). V dropped 5 bases and J dropped 0 bases, with 13 bases sitting between them. Germline values: CDR1 MNHEY, CDR2 SMNVEV (reference sequence). This CDR3 comprises 15 residues. In DNA form, the CDR3 reads TGTGCCAGCAGTATGGCCCCGACAGCTAACTATGGCTACACCTTC. This encodes CASSMAPTANYGYTF.

The chain links TRBV3-1 (or the pseudogene TRBV3-2) to TRBJ2-5; tentative D call: TRBD1 (6 bases). In germline, CDR1 is LGHDT, CDR2 YNNKEL (reference sequence). V was pared by 8 bases and J by 0 bases, with 7 bases between. There are 12 residues in the CDR3. The CDR3: CASGQYQETQYF. The CDR3 DNA is TGTGCCAGCGGACAGTACCAAGAGACCCAGTACTTC.

The rearrangement uses TRBV19 and TRBJ1-4; 7 bases are a match to TRBD1. Germline values: CDR1 LNHDA, CDR2 SQIVND (reference sequence). Losses at the gene ends were 1 base for V and 4 bases for J; bases not matched to a gene: 9. The CDR3 sequence is 17 residues long. The CDR3 region is CASSIVLWTGGNEKLFF. As DNA, the CDR3 is TGTGCCAGTAGTATAGTCCTTTGGACAGGCGGTAATGAAAAACTGTTTTTT. The full variable domain, completed using reference TRBV19 and TRBJ1-4, is DGGITQSPKYLFRKEGQNVTLSCEQNLNHDAMYWYRQDPGQGLRLIYYSQIVNDFQKGDIAEGYSVSREKKESFPLTVTSAQKNPTAFYLCASSIVLWTGGNEKLFFGSGTQLSVL.

CDR3 region: CATTGTSGSGELFF. The CDR3 DNA reads TGTGCCACCACCGGGACTAGCGGGAGCGGGGAGCTGTTTTTT. The chain employs TRBV2 and TRBJ2-2, with TRBD2 identical over 14 bases. The CDR3 length is 14 residues. The V and J ends lost 10 bases and 7 bases, in that order; junction bases with no gene match: 5. CDR1 is SNHLY and CDR2 is FYNNEI in the germline V gene.

The gene calls are TRBV14 and TRBJ1-1, with a weak D call TRBD1 (5 bases). The CDR3 covers 13 residues. V lost 4 bases to trimming and J lost 3 bases, with 9 bases between them. Germline CDR1 SGHDN, CDR2 FVKESK. The DNA for the CDR3 is TGTGCCAGCAGCCCCCGGGGGGACACTGAAGCTTTCTTT. The encoded protein is CASSPRGDTEAFF. Combining the CDR3 with reference TRBV14 and TRBJ1-1 gives the whole variable domain EAGVTQFPSHSVIEKGQTVTLRCDPISGHDNLYWYRRVMGKEIKFLLHFVKESKQDESGMPNNRFLAERTGGTYSTLKVQPAELEDSGVYFCASSPRGDTEAFFGQGTRLTVV.